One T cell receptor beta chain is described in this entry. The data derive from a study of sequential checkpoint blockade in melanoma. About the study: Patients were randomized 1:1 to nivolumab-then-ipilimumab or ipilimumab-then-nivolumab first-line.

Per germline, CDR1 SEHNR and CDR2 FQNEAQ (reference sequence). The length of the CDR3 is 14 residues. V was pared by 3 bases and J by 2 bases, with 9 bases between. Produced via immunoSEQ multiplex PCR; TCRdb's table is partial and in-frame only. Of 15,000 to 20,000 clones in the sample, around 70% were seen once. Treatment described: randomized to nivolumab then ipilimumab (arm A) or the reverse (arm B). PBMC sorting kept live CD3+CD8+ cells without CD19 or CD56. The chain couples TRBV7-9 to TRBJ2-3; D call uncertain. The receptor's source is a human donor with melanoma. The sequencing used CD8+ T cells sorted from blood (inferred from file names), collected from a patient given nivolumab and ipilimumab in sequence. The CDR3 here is CASSFEVSTDTQYF. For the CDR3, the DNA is TGTGCCAGCAGCTTCGAGGTCTCCACAGATACGCAGTATTTT.